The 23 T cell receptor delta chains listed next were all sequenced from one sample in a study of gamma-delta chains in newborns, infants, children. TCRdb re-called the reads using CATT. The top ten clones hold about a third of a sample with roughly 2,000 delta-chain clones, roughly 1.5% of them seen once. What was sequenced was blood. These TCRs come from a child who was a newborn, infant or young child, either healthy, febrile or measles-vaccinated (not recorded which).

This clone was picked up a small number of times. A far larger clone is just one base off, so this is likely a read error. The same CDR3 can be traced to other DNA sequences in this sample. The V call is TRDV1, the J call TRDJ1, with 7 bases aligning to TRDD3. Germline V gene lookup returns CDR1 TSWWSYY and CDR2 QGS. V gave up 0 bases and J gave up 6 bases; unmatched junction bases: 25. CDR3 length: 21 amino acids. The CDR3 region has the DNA TGTGCTCTTGGGGAACTGGCCCTCCCATCCCGATGCCTTTTGGGGGAGAATAAACTCATCTTT. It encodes CALGELALPSRCLLGENKLIF.

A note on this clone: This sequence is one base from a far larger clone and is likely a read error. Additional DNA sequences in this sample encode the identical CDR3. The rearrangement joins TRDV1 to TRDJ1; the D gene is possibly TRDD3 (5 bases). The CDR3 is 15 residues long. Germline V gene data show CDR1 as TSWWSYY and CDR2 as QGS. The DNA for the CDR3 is TGTGCCCTTGGGGAACGTATGCACCCCACCGATAAACTCATCTTT. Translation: CALGERMHPTDKLIF.

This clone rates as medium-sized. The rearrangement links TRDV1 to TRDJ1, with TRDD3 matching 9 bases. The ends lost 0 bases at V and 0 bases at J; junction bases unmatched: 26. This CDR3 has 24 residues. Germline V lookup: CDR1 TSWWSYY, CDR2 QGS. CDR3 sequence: CALGELWHFPFFLLGDQYTDKLIF. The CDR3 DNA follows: TGTGCTCTTGGGGAACTTTGGCATTTTCCCTTTTTCTTACTGGGGGACCAGTACACCGATAAACTCATCTTT.

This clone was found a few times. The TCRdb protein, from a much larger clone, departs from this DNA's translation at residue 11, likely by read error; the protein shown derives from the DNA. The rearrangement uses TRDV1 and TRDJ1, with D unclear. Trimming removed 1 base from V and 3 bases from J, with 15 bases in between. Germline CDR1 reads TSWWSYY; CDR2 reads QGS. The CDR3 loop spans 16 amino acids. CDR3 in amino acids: CALGEQWTWYPDKLIF. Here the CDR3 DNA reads TGTGCTCTTGGGGAACAGTGGACCTGGTACCCCGATAAACTCATCTTT.

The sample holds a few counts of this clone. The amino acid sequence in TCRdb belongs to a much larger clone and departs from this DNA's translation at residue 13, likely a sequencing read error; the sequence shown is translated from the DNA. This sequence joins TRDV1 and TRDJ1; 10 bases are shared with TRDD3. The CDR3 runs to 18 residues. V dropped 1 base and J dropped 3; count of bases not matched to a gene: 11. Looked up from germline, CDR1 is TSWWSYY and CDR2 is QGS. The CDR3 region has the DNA TGTGCTCTTGGGGAACCAGGGGGATACGCGATCCTGGCCGATAAACTCATCTTT. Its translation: CALGEPGGYAILADKLIF.

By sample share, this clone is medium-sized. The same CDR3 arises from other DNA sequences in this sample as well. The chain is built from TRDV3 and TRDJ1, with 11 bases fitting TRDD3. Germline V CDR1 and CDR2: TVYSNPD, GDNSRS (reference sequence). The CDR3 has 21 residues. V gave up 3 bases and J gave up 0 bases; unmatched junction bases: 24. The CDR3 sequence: CALGLPSWGIPPIEDTDKLIF. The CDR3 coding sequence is TGTGCCTTGGGACTTCCCAGCTGGGGGATACCTCCTATCGAGGACACCGATAAACTCATCTTT.

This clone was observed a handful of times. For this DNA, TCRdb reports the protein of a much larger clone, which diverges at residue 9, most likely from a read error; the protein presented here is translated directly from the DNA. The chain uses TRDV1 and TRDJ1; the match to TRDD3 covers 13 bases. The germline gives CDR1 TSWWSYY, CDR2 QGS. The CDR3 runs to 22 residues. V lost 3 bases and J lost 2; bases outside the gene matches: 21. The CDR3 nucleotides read TGTGCTCTTGGGGACCAATCCTCCCTTTTTTACTGGGGGATACGCGGAACCGATAAACTCATCTTT. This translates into CALGDQSSLFYWGIRGTDKLIF.

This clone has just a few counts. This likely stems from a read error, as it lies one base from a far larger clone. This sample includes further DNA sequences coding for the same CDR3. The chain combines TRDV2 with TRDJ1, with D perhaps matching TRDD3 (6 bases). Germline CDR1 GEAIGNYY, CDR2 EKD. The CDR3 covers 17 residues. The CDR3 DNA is TGTGCCTGTGACACCTTTGGTGGGGATCCTAACACCGACAAACTCATCTTT. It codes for CACDTFGGDPNTDKLIF.

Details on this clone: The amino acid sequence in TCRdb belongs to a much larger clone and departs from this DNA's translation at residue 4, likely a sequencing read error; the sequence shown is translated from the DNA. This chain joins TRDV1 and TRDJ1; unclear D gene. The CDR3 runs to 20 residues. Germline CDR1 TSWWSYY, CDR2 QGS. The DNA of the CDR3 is TGTGCTCTTTGGGAACTTCAAACGTTCCCTCGAGGCCCTTACACCGATAAACTCATCTTT. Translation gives CALWELQTFPRGPYTDKLIF.

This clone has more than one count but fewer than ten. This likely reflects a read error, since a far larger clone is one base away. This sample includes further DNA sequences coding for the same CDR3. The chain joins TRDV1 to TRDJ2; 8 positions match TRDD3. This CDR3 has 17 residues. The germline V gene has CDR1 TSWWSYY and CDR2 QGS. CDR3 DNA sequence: TGTGCTCTTGTGCGCTGGGGATACTGGCCTTTGACAGCACAACTCTTCTTC. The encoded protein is CALVRWGYWPLTAQLFF.

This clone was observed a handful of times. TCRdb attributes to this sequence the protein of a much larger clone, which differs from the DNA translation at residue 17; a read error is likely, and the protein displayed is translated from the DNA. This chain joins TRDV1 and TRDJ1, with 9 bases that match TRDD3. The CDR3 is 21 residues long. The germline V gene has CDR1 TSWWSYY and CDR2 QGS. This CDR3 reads CALGEPSHGRTGGANTGKLIF. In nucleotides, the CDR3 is TGTGCTCTTGGGGAGCCTTCCCATGGTCGTACTGGGGGAGCCAACACCGGTAAACTCATCTTT.

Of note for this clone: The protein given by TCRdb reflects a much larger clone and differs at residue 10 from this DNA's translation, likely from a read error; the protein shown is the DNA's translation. The CDR3 DNA follows: TGTGCCTCGCCAATAATCCATACTGGGGCTAAACTCATCTTT. Its translation: CASPIIHTGAKLIF. The chain links TRDV3 to TRDJ1; 7 positions match TRDD3. Germline CDR1 reads TVYSNPD; CDR2 reads GDNSRS (reference sequence). J lost 7 bases, V lost 4 bases, and 15 bases had no gene match. The CDR3 sequence is 14 residues long.

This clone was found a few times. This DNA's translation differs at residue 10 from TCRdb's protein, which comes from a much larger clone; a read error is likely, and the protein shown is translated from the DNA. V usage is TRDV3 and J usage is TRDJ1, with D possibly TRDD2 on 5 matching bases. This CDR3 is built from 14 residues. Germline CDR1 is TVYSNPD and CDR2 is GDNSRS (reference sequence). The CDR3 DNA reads TGTGCCTCTAACTTCCCGACTTACACCAATAAACTCATCTTT. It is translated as CASNFPTYTNKLIF.

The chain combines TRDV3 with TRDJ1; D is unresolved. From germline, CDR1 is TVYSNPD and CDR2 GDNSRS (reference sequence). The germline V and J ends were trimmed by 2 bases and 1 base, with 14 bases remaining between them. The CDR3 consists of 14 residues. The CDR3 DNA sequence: TGTGCCTTTGTACCCGATAATTTCACCGATAAACTCATCTTT. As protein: CAFVPDNFTDKLIF.

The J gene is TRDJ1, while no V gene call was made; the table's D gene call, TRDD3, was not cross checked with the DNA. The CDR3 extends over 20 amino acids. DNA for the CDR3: TGTGCCTCCCGCTTCTCCGTCCCTGGGGGATATGAGGCGTACACCTATAAACTCATCTTT. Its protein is CASRFSVPGGYEAYTYKLIF.

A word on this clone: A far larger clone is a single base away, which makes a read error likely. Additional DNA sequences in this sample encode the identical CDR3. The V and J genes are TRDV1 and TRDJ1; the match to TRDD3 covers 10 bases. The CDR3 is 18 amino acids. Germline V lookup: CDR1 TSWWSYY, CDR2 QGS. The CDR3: CALGEPGGYAILTDKLIF. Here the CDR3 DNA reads TGTGCTCTTGGGGAACCAGGGGGATACGCGATCCTGACCGATAAACTTATCTTT.

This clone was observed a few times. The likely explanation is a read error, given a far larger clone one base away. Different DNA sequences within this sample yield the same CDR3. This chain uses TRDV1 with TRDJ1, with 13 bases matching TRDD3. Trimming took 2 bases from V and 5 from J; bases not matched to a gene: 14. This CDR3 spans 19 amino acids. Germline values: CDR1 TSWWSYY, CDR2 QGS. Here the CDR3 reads CALGEGSYELGDTGDKLIF. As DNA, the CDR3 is TGTGCTCTTGGGGAAGGGAGCTACGAACTGGGGGATACGGGGGATAAACTCATCTTT.

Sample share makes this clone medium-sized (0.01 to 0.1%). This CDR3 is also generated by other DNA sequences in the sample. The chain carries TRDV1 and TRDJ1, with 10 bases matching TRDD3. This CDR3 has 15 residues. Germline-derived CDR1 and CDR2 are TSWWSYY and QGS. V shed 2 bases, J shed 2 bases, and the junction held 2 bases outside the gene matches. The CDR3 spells CALGETGDTTDKLIF. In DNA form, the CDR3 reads TGTGCTCTTGGGGAAACGGGGGATACGACCGATAAACTCATCTTT.

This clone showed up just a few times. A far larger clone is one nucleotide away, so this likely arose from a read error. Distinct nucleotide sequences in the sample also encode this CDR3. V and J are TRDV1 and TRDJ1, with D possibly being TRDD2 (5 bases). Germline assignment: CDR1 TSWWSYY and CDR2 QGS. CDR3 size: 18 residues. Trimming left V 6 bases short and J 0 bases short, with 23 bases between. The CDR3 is CALGDSCRLPSYTDKLIF. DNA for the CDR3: TGTGCTCTTGGAGATTCCTGCCGACTGCCTTCTTACACCGATAAACTCATCTTT.

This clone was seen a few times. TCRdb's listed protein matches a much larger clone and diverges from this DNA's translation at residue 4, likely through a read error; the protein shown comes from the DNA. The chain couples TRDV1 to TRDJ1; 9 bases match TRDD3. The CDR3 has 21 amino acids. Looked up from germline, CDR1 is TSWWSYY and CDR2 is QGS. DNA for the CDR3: TGTGCTCTTTGGGAGCCTTCCCATGGTCGTACTGGGGGAGCCAACACCGATAAACTCATCTTT. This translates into CALWEPSHGRTGGANTDKLIF.

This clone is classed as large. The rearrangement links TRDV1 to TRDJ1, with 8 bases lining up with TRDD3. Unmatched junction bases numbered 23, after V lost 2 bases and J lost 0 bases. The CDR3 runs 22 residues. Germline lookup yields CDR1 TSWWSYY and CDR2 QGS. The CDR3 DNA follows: TGTGCTCTTGGGGAATGTCCCCCCCACCTAAACTGGGGGGTCGGGTACACCGATAAACTCATCTTT. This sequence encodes CALGECPPHLNWGVGYTDKLIF.

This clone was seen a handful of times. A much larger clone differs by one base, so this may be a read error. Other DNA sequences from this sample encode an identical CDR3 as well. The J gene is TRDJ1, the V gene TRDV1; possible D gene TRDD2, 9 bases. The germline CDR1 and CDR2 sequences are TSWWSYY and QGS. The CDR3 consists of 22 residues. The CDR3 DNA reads TGTGCCCTTGGGGAACTGGGGCCTTCCTACATCGACTGGGGGCCTGGTACCGATAAACTCATCTTT. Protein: CALGELGPSYIDWGPGTDKLIF.

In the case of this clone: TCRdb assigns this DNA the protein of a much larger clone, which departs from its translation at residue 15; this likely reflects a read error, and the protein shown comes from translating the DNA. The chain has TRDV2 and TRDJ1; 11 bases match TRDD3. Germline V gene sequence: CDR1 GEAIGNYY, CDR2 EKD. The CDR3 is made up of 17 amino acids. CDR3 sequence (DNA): TGTGCCTGTGACAGCGGATGGGGGATACGGGGCACCGATAAACCCATCTTT. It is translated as CACDSGWGIRGTDKPIF.